Listed below are T cell receptor beta chains from one sample, sequenced in a study of blood T cell repertoires in COVID-19. The method was immunoSEQ multiplex PCR; TCRdb's version includes in-frame clones alone and lacks a portion of them. The data contain under 350,000 clones, 85% to 90% of them singletons. Sequences were obtained from PBMCs or T cells enriched from blood (not recorded which). These receptors all stem from a woman aged 55-70 years who had recovered from COVID-19. The CDR3 runs from the conserved cysteine through the conserved F or W. A D gene is named only where the DNA matches it firmly. Size is omitted from some rows. Given values are once, few, many or a class for expanded clones.

TGTGCCACCAGTGATTTTAATGGCTACACCTTC | CATSDFNGYTF | TRBV24-1 | NA | TRBJ1-2 | 11 | NA
TGTGCCAGCAGGGGACAGGGGGTCTTCTTCCCCCAGAACACCATATATTTT | CASRGQGVFFPQNTIYF | TRBV3-1/TRBV3-2 | NA | TRBJ1-3 | 17 | TRBD1
TGCGCCAGCAGCCAGTCTTCAGTCAATGAGCAGTTCTTC | CASSQSSVNEQFF | TRBV5-1 | NA | TRBJ2-1 | 13 | NA
TGTGCCAGCAGCACCCGACTAGCGGGGAACACAGATACGCAGTATTTT | CASSTRLAGNTDTQYF | TRBV28 | once | TRBJ2-3 | 16 | TRBD2
TGTGCCAGCAGCTTTGTCGGGGGGGCCTACAATGAGCAGTTCTTC | CASSFVGGAYNEQFF | TRBV5-4 | NA | TRBJ2-1 | 15 | TRBD2
TGTGCCACCAGCAGAGATGGATACGGGGTCGACTATGGCTACACCTTC | CATSRDGYGVDYGYTF | TRBV15 | NA | TRBJ1-2 | 16 | NA
TGTGCCAGCAGCGCTCGGACAGGGGGCTCAGCGACTAATGAAAAACTGTTTTTT | CASSARTGGSATNEKLFF | TRBV9 | NA | TRBJ1-4 | 18 | TRBD1
TGTGCCAGCAGTTCCCCCCGAGGGCCGAGCTTGGGGGGGGAAGAGACCCAGTACTTC | CASSSPRGPSLGGEETQYF | TRBV27 | once | TRBJ2-5 | 19 | TRBD2
TGTGCCAGCAGTTTAACGGGGGACGGGGAGCTGTTTTTT | CASSLTGDGELFF | TRBV12-3/TRBV12-4 | once | TRBJ2-2 | 13 | NA
TGTGCCAGCCGACAGGGACCCTACTACGAGCAGTACTTC | CASRQGPYYEQYF | TRBV14 | NA | TRBJ2-7 | 13 | TRBD1
TGCGCCAGCCATTTTTCCGCCCAGGACATTTGGGAGCAGTACTTC | CASHFSAQDIWEQYF | TRBV5-1 | once | TRBJ2-7 | 15 | NA
TGTGCCAGCTCACCACGAGGTAGCGGGAGTCTTACCGGGGAGCTGTTTTTT | CASSPRGSGSLTGELFF | TRBV18 | NA | TRBJ2-2 | 17 | TRBD2
TGTGCCAGCAGCTTAATACTTGAAGGGGGCTTCAGGGGGCCATTGGGTGAAGCTTTCTTT | CASSLILEGGFRGPLGEAFF | TRBV5-8 | NA | TRBJ1-1 | 20 | TRBD1
TGTGCCAGCGGGAGACAGGCAACTGGAAACACCATATATTTT | CASGRQATGNTIYF | TRBV28 | NA | TRBJ1-3 | 14 | NA
TGTGCCAGCAGTCCCCCTAGCACAGATACGCAGTATTTT | CASSPPSTDTQYF | TRBV28 | NA | TRBJ2-3 | 13 | NA
TGTGCCAGCAGGCCTAGCGCCTTCGAAGCCTCCAATGAGCAGTTCTTC | CASRPSAFEASNEQFF | TRBV6-2/TRBV6-3 | NA | TRBJ2-1 | 16 | NA
TGTGCCAGCTTTCCGGGACAGGGGGCGCGGGAGCAGTTCTTC | CASFPGQGAREQFF | TRBV27 | once | TRBJ2-1 | 14 | TRBD1
TGTGCCAGCAGTTTAGGGGGGCGGGAGATAGATACGCAGTATTTT | CASSLGGREIDTQYF | TRBV28 | NA | TRBJ2-3 | 15 | NA
TGTGCCAGCAGCTGGCAGGGTCCGACTGAAGCTTTCTTT | CASSWQGPTEAFF | TRBV5-4 | NA | TRBJ1-1 | 13 | NA
TGTGCCAGCAGCGTGATGCGGGAAACGAACACTGAAGCTTTCTTT | CASSVMRETNTEAFF | TRBV9 | NA | TRBJ1-1 | 15 | NA
TGTGCCAGCAGCCAAGGGATGACAGCGGGCGCCTATGGCTACACCTTC | CASSQGMTAGAYGYTF | TRBV3-1/TRBV3-2 | NA | TRBJ1-2 | 16 | NA
TGCGCCAGCAGCTTCGGGGGGATTTACACAGATACGCAGTATTTT | CASSFGGIYTDTQYF | TRBV5-1 | NA | TRBJ2-3 | 15 | TRBD2
TGTGCCAGCAGCTACCAAGTAGAGGAGCTGTTTTTT | CASSYQVEELFF | TRBV6-5 | NA | TRBJ2-2 | 12 | NA
TGTGCCAGCAGCCTGGACAGATCCAACGCGAACACCGGGGAGCTGTTTTTT | CASSLDRSNANTGELFF | TRBV27 | NA | TRBJ2-2 | 17 | NA
TGCGCCAGCAGCCCCGGACAGCCGGCGGTGGGTGAGCAGTTCTTC | CASSPGQPAVGEQFF | TRBV5-1 | once | TRBJ2-1 | 15 | NA